This T cell receptor beta chain was recovered during a study of blood T cell repertoires in COVID-19. For the study at large: There were acute and convalescent COVID-19 samples, and they came from the United States, Italy and Spain. PBMCs, B-cell-depleted T cells, or T cells were the source of the cDNA or gDNA that made up the material.

Authors' methods: Reference gene primer amplification in the assay estimated nucleated cell counts. Produced via immunoSEQ multiplex PCR; TCRdb's table is partial and in-frame only. The DNA gave D and trimming, while V, J and clone size come from that table. This sample has about 330,000 clones, with around 83% found just once. Germline V gene data show CDR1 as SGDLS and CDR2 as YYNGEE. This CDR3 is built from 18 residues. V was clipped by 3 bases and J by 7 bases; unmatched bases: 18. This TCR was recovered from a woman aged 45-59 years with acute or convalescent COVID-19. The sample was peripheral blood. The chain links TRBV9 to TRBJ2-1, with 8 bases aligning to TRBD2. In nucleotides, the CDR3 is TGTGCCAGCAGCGACGCAAGCGGGAGAAGAACGGGGATGAATGAGCAGTTCTTC. It specifies CASSDASGRRTGMNEQFF.